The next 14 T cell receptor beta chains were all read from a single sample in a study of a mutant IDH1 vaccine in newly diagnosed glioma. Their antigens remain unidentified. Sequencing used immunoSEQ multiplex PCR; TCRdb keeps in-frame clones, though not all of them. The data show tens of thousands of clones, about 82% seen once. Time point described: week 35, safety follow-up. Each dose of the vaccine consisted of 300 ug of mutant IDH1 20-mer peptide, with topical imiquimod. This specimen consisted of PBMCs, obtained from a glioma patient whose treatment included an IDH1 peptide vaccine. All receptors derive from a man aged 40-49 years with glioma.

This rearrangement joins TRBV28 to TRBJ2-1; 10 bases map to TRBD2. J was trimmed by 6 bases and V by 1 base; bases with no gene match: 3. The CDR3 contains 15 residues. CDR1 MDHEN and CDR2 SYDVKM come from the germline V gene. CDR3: CASSLSAGGVNEQFF. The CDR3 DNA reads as TGTGCCAGCAGTTTATCAGCGGGAGGGGTCAATGAGCAGTTCTTC.

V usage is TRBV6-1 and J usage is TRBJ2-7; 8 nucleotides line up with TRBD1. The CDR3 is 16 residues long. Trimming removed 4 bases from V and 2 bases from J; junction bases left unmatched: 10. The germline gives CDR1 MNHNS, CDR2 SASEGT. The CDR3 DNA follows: TGTGCCAGCAGTGGGGGGAGACAGGGGCTAACCTACGAGCAGTACGTC. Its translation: CASSGGRQGLTYEQYV.

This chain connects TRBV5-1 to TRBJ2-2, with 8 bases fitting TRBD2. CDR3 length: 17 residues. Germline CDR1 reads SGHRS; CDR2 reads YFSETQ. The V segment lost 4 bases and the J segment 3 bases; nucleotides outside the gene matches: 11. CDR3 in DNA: TGCGCCAGCAGCCCCCTGGCGGGAGGAGGGTACACCGGGGAGCTGTTTTTT. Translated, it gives CASSPLAGGGYTGELFF.

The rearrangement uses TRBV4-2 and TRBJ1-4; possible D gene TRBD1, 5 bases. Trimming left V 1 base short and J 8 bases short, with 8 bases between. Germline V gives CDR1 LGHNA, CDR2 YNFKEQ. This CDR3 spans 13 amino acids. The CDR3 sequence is CASSQAGGEKLFF. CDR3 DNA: TGTGCCAGCAGCCAAGCGGGGGGGGAAAAACTGTTTTTT.

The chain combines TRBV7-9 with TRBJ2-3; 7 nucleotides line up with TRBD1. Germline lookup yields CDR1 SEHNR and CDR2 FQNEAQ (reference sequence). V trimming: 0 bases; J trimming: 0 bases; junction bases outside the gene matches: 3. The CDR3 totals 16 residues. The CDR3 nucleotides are TGTGCCAGCAGCTTAGCCGGGACAGCTAGCACAGATACGCAGTATTTT. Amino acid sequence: CASSLAGTASTDTQYF.

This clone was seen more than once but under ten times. CDR3 residues: CASSLSFGLANEQFF. The CDR3 DNA sequence: TGTGCCAGCAGCTTATCTTTTGGACTAGCAAATGAGCAGTTCTTC. This chain uses TRBV13 with TRBJ2-1; TRBD2 matches at 8 bases. V gave up 2 bases and J gave up 7 bases; unmatched junction bases: 7. In germline, CDR1 is PRHDT, CDR2 FYEKMQ (reference sequence). This CDR3 has 15 residues.

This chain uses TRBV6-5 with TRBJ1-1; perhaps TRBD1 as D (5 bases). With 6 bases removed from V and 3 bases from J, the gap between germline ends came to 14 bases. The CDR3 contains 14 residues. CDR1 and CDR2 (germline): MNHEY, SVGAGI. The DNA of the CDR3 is TGTGCCAGCAGCCCCCCCTGGGACGACACTGAAGCTTTCTTT. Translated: CASSPPWDDTEAFF.

This chain's CDR3 is CASSETGTGGNEQFF. The CDR3 DNA reads TGTGCCAGCAGTGAAACCGGGACAGGGGGCAATGAGCAGTTCTTC. This chain connects TRBV6-1 to TRBJ2-1; 11 bases match TRBD1. This CDR3 spans 15 amino acids. With V trimmed by 2 bases and J by 6 bases, 3 bases remained unmatched. From germline, CDR1 is MNHNS and CDR2 SASEGT.

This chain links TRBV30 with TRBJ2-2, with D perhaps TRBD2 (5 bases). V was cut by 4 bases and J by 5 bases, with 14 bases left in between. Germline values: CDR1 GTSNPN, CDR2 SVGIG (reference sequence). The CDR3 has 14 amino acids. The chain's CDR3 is CAWIGSSRTGELFF. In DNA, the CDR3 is TGTGCCTGGATAGGGTCTAGCCGGACCGGGGAGCTGTTTTTT.

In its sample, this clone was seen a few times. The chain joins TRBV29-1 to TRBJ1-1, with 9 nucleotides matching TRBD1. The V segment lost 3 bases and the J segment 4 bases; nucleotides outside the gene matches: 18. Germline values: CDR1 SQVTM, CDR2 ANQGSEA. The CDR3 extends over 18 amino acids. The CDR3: CSVENRLGTGHGGTEAFF. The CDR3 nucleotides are TGCAGCGTTGAGAATCGGCTTGGGACAGGGCATGGGGGCACTGAAGCTTTCTTT.

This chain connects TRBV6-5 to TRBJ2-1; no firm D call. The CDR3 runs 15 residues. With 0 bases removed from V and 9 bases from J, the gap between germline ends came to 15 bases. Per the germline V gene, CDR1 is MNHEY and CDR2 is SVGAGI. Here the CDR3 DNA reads TGTGCCAGCAGTTACTCGAGTAAGGTAGGCGGTGAGCAGTTCTTC. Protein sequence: CASSYSSKVGGEQFF.

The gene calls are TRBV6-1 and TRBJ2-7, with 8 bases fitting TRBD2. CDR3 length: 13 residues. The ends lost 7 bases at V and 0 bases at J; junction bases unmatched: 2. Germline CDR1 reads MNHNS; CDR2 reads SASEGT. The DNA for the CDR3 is TGTGCCAGCACAAGCGGGAGCTCCTACGAGCAGTACTTC. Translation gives CASTSGSSYEQYF.

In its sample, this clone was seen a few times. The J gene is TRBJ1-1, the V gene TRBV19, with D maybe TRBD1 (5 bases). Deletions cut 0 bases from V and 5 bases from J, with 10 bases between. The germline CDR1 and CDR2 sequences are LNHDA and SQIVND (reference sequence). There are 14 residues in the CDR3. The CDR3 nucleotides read TGTGCCAGTAGTATAGATGACAGTGGGACTGAAGCTTTCTTT. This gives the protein CASSIDDSGTEAFF.

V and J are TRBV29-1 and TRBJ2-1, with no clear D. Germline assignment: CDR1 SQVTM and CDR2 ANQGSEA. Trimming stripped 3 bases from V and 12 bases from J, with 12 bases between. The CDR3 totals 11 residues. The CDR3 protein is CSVEVGSVQFF. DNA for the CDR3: TGCAGCGTTGAGGTTGGGTCGGTGCAGTTCTTC.